This section outlines one T cell receptor beta chain sequence together with its context. This entry belongs to a study of identical twins. TCRdb itself ran the 5' RACE reads through MiXCR, one entry per CDR3 protein. The top ten clones hold roughly 14% of a sample with some 760,000 distinct CDR3 sequences, over 15% of them seen once. Trimming stripped 0 bases from V and 5 bases from J, with 8 bases between. Germline CDR1 and CDR2: LNHNV and YYDKDF (reference sequence). The CDR3 has 14 amino acids. A further study also used this sample, focusing on T cells expressing NK-cell markers. Turning to that study: The dominant NKG2C+ clonotypes represented roughly 1.0-7.5% of CD8+ T cells in six or seven donors.

The sequence came from a young woman in good health. The V call is TRBV15, the J call TRBJ1-5; the D is unclear. The sequenced material came from PBMCs. The CDR3: CATSRDGRDQPQHF. In DNA, the CDR3 is TGTGCCACCAGCAGAGATGGCCGGGATCAGCCCCAGCATTTT.